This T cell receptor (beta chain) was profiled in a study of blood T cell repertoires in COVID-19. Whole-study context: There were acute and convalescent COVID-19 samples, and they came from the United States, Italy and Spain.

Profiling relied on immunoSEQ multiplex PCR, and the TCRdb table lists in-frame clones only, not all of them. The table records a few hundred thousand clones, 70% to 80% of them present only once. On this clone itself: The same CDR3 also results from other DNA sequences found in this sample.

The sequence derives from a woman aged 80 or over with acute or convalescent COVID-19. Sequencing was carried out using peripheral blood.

CDR3 nucleotides: TGTGCCAGCAGCCAAGGACTAGCGGGGGTCAATGAGCAGTTCTTC. Residues: CASSQGLAGVNEQFF. The chain carries TRBV14 and TRBJ2-1; 12 bases match TRBD2. Losses at the gene ends were 1 base for V and 6 bases for J; bases not matched to a gene: 1. Germline CDR1 is SGHDN and CDR2 is FVKESK. The CDR3 runs 15 residues. Combining the CDR3 with reference TRBV14 and TRBJ2-1 gives the whole variable domain EAGVTQFPSHSVIEKGQTVTLRCDPISGHDNLYWYRRVMGKEIKFLLHFVKESKQDESGMPNNRFLAERTGGTYSTLKVQPAELEDSGVYFCASSQGLAGVNEQFFGPGTRLTVL.